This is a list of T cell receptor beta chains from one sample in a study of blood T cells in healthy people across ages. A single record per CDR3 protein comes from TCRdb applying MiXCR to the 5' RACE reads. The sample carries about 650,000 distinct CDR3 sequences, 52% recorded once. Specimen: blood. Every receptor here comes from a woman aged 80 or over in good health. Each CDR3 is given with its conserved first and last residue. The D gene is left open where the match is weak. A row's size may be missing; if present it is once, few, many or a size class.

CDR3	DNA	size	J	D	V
CATSDPGTGAGELFF	TGTGCCACCAGTGATCCCGGGACAGGGGCCGGGGAGCTGTTTTTT	few	TRBJ2-2	TRBD1	TRBV24-1
CASSPSGRAFLFF	TGTGCCAGCAGTCCTAGCGGGAGGGCCTTTTTGTTCTTC	many	TRBJ2-1	TRBD2	TRBV3-1
CSVGAGTAYLNEQFF	TGCAGCGTAGGGGCCGGGACGGCTTACCTCAATGAGCAGTTCTTC	-	TRBJ2-1	-	TRBV29-1
CASSQFQSKMNTEAFF	TGTGCCAGCAGCCAATTTCAGAGCAAGATGAACACTGAAGCTTTCTTT	-	TRBJ1-1	-	TRBV3-1
CASSYSRVNTGELFF	TGTGCCAGCAGTTACTCGCGGGTGAACACCGGGGAGCTGTTTTTT	many	TRBJ2-2	-	TRBV6-5
CASKTGAGGYEQYF	TGTGCCAGCAAAACAGGGGCGGGAGGGTACGAGCAGTACTTC	many	TRBJ2-7	TRBD2	TRBV27
CSVVQGAKNIQYF	TGCAGCGTTGTACAGGGGGCCAAAAACATTCAGTACTTC	many	TRBJ2-4	TRBD1	TRBV29-1
CASSPYTEKNYEQYF	TGTGCCAGCAGCCCCTATACGGAGAAGAACTACGAGCAGTACTTC	-	TRBJ2-7	-	TRBV4-2
CASSIERGSYEQYF	TGTGCCAGCAGCATAGAACGGGGGTCCTACGAGCAGTACTTC	many	TRBJ2-7	-	TRBV6-1
CSAPSFLGRNTGELFF	TGCAGTGCCCCGAGCTTCCTCGGAAGGAACACCGGGGAGCTGTTTTTT	-	TRBJ2-2	-	TRBV20-1
CASSFGGAKNIQYF	TGCGCCAGCAGCTTCGGGGGGGCCAAAAACATTCAGTACTTC	many	TRBJ2-4	TRBD2	TRBV5-1
CANKPNQRHNSPLHF	TGTGCCAACAAACCCAACCAAAGGCACAATTCGCCCCTCCACTTT	-	TRBJ1-6	-	TRBV6-5
CATAAVGNQPQHF	TGTGCCACCGCGGCCGTAGGAAATCAGCCCCAGCATTTT	-	TRBJ1-5	-	TRBV7-2
CASTITDRSNYGYTF	TGTGCCAGCACGATAACGGACAGATCTAACTATGGCTACACCTTC	-	TRBJ1-2	-	TRBV28
CSVGEQYYGYTF	TGCAGCGTGGGGGAGCAGTACTATGGCTACACCTTC	-	TRBJ1-2	-	TRBV29-1
CASRASANSYNEQFF	TGTGCCAGCAGGGCTAGCGCCAACTCCTACAATGAGCAGTTCTTC	-	TRBJ2-1	-	TRBV27
CSAYRDSSYEQYF	TGCAGTGCTTACCGGGACAGCTCCTACGAGCAGTACTTC	-	TRBJ2-7	TRBD1	TRBV20-1
CASSLEALGIGNTIYF	TGTGCCAGCAGCTTAGAGGCGTTGGGCATTGGAAACACCATATATTTT	few	TRBJ1-3	-	TRBV7-9
CASSYGFEGQETQYF	TGTGCCAGCAGTTACGGTTTTGAGGGACAAGAGACCCAGTACTTC	-	TRBJ2-5	-	TRBV6-5
CASSASGPSDTEAFF	TGCGCCAGCAGCGCGTCGGGACCCTCGGACACTGAAGCTTTCTTT	few	TRBJ1-1	-	TRBV5-1
CASSRSLALELFF	TGTGCCAGCAGCCGCTCACTAGCCCTGGAGCTGTTTTTT	-	TRBJ2-2	-	TRBV3-1
CASSTGTNGYNEQFF	TGTGCCAGCAGCACCGGGACTAACGGTTACAATGAGCAGTTCTTC	-	TRBJ2-1	TRBD2	TRBV11-1
CASSHRTSGGGNEQFF	TGTGCCAGCAGCCATAGAACTAGCGGGGGAGGGAATGAGCAGTTCTTC	many	TRBJ2-1	TRBD2	TRBV4-2
CSARDWGADDNEQFF	TGCAGTGCTAGAGATTGGGGGGCTGATGACAATGAGCAGTTCTTC	many	TRBJ2-1	-	TRBV20-1
CSADLNEKLFF	TGCAGTGCCGACCTCAATGAAAAACTGTTTTTT	-	TRBJ1-4	-	TRBV20-1
CASSSVSNADTQYF	TGTGCCAGCAGCTCCGTTAGTAACGCAGATACGCAGTATTTT	many	TRBJ2-3	-	TRBV7-2
CASSEERVAGNEQFF	TGTGCCAGCAGTGAAGAGAGGGTAGCTGGTAATGAGCAGTTCTTC	-	TRBJ2-1	-	TRBV2
CASTGVGRNEKLFF	TGTGCCAGCACCGGGGTGGGCCGTAATGAAAAACTGTTTTTT	-	TRBJ1-4	-	TRBV2
CSARDTTRQYF	TGCAGTGCTAGAGATACTACAAGGCAGTACTTC	many	TRBJ2-7	-	TRBV20-1
CAWSVRTGSRKETQYF	TGTGCCTGGAGTGTAAGGACAGGGAGCAGAAAAGAGACCCAGTACTTC	-	TRBJ2-5	TRBD1	TRBV30
CASSTTSGGGPTQYF	TGTGCCAGCAGCACAACTAGCGGGGGAGGACCAACGCAGTATTTT	-	TRBJ2-3	TRBD2	TRBV7-2
CASSLVAPRGETQYF	TGTGCCAGCAGCTTAGTAGCCCCTCGGGGAGAGACCCAGTACTTC	once	TRBJ2-5	-	TRBV7-2
CASSFKGRDTGELFF	TGTGCCAGCAGCTTTAAGGGACGGGACACCGGGGAGCTGTTTTTT	-	TRBJ2-2	-	TRBV7-2
CASSVTHLREQFF	TGTGCCAGCAGCGTAACTCACTTGCGTGAGCAGTTCTTC	-	TRBJ2-1	-	TRBV7-3
CASSVNSGGSPYNEQFF	TGTGCCAGCAGCGTGAATAGCGGGGGGAGCCCTTACAATGAGCAGTTCTTC	once	TRBJ2-1	TRBD2	TRBV9
CASRPSGSGHEQYF	TGTGCCAGCAGACCTAGCGGGAGTGGGCACGAGCAGTACTTC	-	TRBJ2-7	TRBD2	TRBV6-2/TRBV6-3
CASSLGGTHEQYF	TGTGCCAGCAGTTTGGGGGGGACCCACGAGCAGTACTTC	-	TRBJ2-7	TRBD2	TRBV12-3/TRBV12-4
CATSRVMGGRQPQHF	TGTGCCACCAGCAGAGTAATGGGGGGCCGACAGCCCCAGCATTTT	-	TRBJ1-5	-	TRBV15
CASSPEMGMYEKLFF	TGCGCCAGCAGCCCCGAGATGGGGATGTATGAAAAACTGTTTTTT	-	TRBJ1-4	-	TRBV5-1
CSASEGPYGYTF	TGCAGTGCTAGTGAAGGTCCTTATGGCTACACCTTC	-	TRBJ1-2	-	TRBV20-1
CATTGDNEQFF	TGTGCCACTACTGGTGACAATGAGCAGTTCTTC	many	TRBJ2-1	-	TRBV10-3
CASSPEYQETQYF	TGTGCCAGCAGCCCAGAGTACCAAGAGACCCAGTACTTC	many	TRBJ2-5	-	TRBV5-5
CASSLIGAGGSDTQYF	TGTGCCAGCAGCTTGATAGGAGCGGGGGGCTCCGATACGCAGTATTTT	-	TRBJ2-3	TRBD2	TRBV11-2
CASSSTSFQPQHF	TGTGCCAGCAGCTCTACCTCGTTTCAGCCCCAGCATTTT	many	TRBJ1-5	-	TRBV7-8
CASSARNQPQHF	TGTGCCAGCAGTGCCCGTAATCAGCCCCAGCATTTT	few	TRBJ1-5	-	TRBV25-1
CASSLAQSIYEQYF	TGTGCCAGCTCACTCGCGCAGTCAATTTACGAGCAGTACTTC	-	TRBJ2-7	-	TRBV18
CASSQEQDMANVLTF	TGTGCCAGCAGCCAAGAACAGGACATGGCCAACGTCCTGACTTTC	-	TRBJ2-6	-	TRBV3-1